The entry that follows covers one T cell receptor beta chain sequence. This sample stems from a study of blood T cell repertoires in COVID-19. Study overall: T cells, B-cell-depleted T cells, or PBMCs provided the cDNA or gDNA that served as material.

Trimming removed 5 bases from V and 4 bases from J; junction bases left unmatched: 6. Germline V gives CDR1 SEHNR, CDR2 FQNEAQ (reference sequence). The CDR3 consists of 16 residues. This table comes from immunoSEQ multiplex PCR, and its TCRdb copy is limited to in-frame clones, with some not included. The repertoire holds 300,000 to 400,000 clones, with roughly 90% as singletons. This receptor was taken from a woman aged 50 to 60 with active or convalescent COVID-19. Sequenced: peripheral blood. The rearrangement links TRBV7-9 to TRBJ2-2, with 11 bases identical to TRBD1. CDR3 sequence reads: CASSPSGTGGTGELFF. CDR3 nucleotide sequence: TGTGCCAGCAGCCCCTCCGGGACAGGGGGCACCGGGGAGCTGTTTTTT.